This T cell receptor beta chain was captured in a study of CD8 T cells in Susac syndrome. As for the study in general: Patients with Susac syndrome were therapy-naive, on corticosteroids, or on intravenous immunoglobulin alone at the time that blood was drawn. Study-wide findings and caveats: In Susac syndrome, CD4+ T cell repertoires lacked any clonal expansion.

RNA in amounts of about 0.5 to 1 ug was reverse transcribed with random hexamers. TCRdb re-called the immunoSEQ multiplex PCR reads through MiXCR, storing one row per CDR3 protein. The table includes under 200,000 distinct CDR3 sequences, 94% detected once. With regard to this clonotype: Its antigen is not identified.

The V gene end was trimmed by 6 bases and the J gene end by 3 bases; junction bases not matched to a gene: 5. The germline V gene has CDR1 MNHEY and CDR2 SVGAGI. This CDR3 is 15 amino acids long. Fulfillment of recently defined diagnostic criteria for definite or probable disease was shown by the patients with Susac syndrome. The source is a human donor with Susac syndrome. This chain connects TRBV6-5 to TRBJ2-1; TRBD1 matches at 10 bases. The sequenced sample was CD4+ T cells from PBMCs. The DNA of the CDR3 is TGTGCCAGCAGCCGCGGGGACAGGGGCTACAATGAGCAGTTCTTC. It translates to CASSRGDRGYNEQFF.